What follows is one T cell receptor (beta chain) and its context. The antigen it recognizes is unknown. It has no much larger one-base neighbor in the sample; base qualities were not kept. Via the germline V gene, CDR1 is MDHEN and CDR2 SYDVKM. V has 5 bases trimmed and J has 3 bases trimmed; junction bases matching no gene number 10. Inclusive of the bounding cysteine and phenylalanine, the CDR3 is 16 residues long. Only the CDR3 region is kept as DNA, spanning 48 bases read in frame from base 1. These data originate in a study of cytomegalovirus exposure and HLA in healthy donors (dated by TCRdb to about 2017). Describing the broader study: According to a later analysis, the 120 validation repertoires were produced on the same platform as the roughly 700 repertoires of the first cohort. The aim of the study was to test whether cataloging public T cell receptors could identify signatures of past pathogen exposure. In addition to the first cohort of 666 subjects, a separate validation cohort of approximately 130 different subjects was used. To predict cytomegalovirus infection status, the study combined high-throughput TCR immunosequencing, statistical association of individual TCRs with disease status, and machine learning. Summary of the overall study and its limitations: Most TCR sequences were observed very rarely across donors, whereas some public TCRs were present in many individuals. A total of roughly 160 TCR beta chains were listed by the study as associated with cytomegalovirus. In a later analysis, TCRs clustered in the first cohort were found to also tend to co-occur in the 120 or so validation repertoires, with 90% to 95% of cluster scores above 0. In vitro tests confirmed that a few of the cytomegalovirus-associated TCR beta chains recognize cytomegalovirus antigens. The classifier was reported to diagnose cytomegalovirus status with high specificity and sensitivity in both the original and validation cohorts. According to the authors, the approach could potentially be generalized to other disease states and immunological phenotypes. The validation cohort had no HLA typing available for a later analysis, so co-occurrence within that cohort was assessed over all 130 or so repertoires.

Library preparation used the immunoSEQ multiplex PCR assay. Processing in the source paper ran as follows. A statistical classification framework was built to diagnose cytomegalovirus status from the catalog of TCR beta chain sequences. The table was pulled from immuneACCESS by TCRdb, which kept in-frame rearrangements only. Such tables lose some clones; where checked, under half of the loss comes from unresolved V genes, and the rest has no known cause. V, J and clone size are taken as reported in that table, and D and trimming were inferred from the DNA itself. The sample has over 200,000 clones on record, nearly 90% of them singletons. The ten largest clonotypes hold under 0.45% of the sample. The donors belonged to the validation cohort of about 110 subjects, which was separate from the 666-subject first cohort.

This chain is built from TRBV28 and TRBJ1-3; 7 of the junction bases match TRBD1. This TCR came from a woman aged 18-30 years in good health and CMV-seronegative. Sequenced material: PBMCs. The nucleotide sequence reads TGTGCCAGCAGTCGCGAGGGGGCGAACGGTGGAAACACCATATATTTT. This encodes CASSREGANGGNTIYF.